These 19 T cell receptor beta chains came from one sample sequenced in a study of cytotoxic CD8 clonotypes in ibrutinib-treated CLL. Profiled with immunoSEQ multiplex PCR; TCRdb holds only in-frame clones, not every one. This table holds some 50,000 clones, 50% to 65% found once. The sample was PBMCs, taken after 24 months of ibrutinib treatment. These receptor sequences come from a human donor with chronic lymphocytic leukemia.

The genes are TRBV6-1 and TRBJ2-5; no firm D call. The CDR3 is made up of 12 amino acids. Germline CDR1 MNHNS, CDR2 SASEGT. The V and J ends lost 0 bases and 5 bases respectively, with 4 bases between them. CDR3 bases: TGTGCCAGCAGTGAAGCATGGGAGACCCAGTACTTC. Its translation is CASSEAWETQYF.

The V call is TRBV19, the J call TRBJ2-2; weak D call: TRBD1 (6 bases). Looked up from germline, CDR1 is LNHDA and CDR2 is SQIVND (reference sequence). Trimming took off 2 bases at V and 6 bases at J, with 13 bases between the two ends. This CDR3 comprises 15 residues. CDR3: CASSISGAGAGELFF. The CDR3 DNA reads TGTGCCAGTAGTATATCAGGGGCCGGTGCCGGGGAGCTGTTTTTT.

The CDR3: CATSGGQGDQPQHF. CDR3 bases: TGTGCCACCAGCGGGGGACAGGGGGATCAGCCCCAGCATTTT. The gene calls are TRBV15 and TRBJ1-5, with 11 bases that match TRBD1. The CDR3 loop spans 14 amino acids. The germline V gene has CDR1 LNHNV and CDR2 YYDKDF (reference sequence). Trimming removed 5 bases from V and 5 bases from J; junction bases left unmatched: 2.

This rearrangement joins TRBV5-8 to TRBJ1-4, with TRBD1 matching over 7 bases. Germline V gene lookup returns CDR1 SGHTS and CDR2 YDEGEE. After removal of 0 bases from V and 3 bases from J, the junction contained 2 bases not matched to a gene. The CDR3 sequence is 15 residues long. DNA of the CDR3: TGTGCCAGCAGCTTGGGGGACAGCGCTAATGAAAAACTGTTTTTT. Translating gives CASSLGDSANEKLFF.

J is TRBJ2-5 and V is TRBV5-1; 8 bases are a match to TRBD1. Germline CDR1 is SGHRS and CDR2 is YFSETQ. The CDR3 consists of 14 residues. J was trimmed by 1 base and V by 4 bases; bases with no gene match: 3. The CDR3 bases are TGCGCCAGCAGCCCAACAGGGGGCCAAGAGACCCAGTACTTC. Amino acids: CASSPTGGQETQYF. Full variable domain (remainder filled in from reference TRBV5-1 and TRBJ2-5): KAGVTQTPRYLIKTRGQQVTLSCSPISGHRSVSWYQQTPGQGLQFLFEYFSETQRNKGNFPGRFSGRQFSNSRSEMNVSTLELGDSALYLCASSPTGGQETQYFGPGTRLLVL.

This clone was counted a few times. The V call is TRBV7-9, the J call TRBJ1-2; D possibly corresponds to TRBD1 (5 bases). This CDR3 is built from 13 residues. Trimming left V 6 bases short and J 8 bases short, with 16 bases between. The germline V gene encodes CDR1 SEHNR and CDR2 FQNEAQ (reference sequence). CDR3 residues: CASRGPESSGYTF. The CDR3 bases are TGTGCCAGCAGGGGACCGGAGAGCTCGGGCTACACCTTC.

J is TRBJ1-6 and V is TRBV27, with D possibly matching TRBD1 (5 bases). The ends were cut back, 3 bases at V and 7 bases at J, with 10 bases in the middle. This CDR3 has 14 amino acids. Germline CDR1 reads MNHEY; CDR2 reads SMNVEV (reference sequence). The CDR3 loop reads CASSFQGPNSPLHF. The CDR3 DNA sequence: TGTGCCAGCAGTTTCCAGGGACCAAATTCACCCCTCCACTTT.

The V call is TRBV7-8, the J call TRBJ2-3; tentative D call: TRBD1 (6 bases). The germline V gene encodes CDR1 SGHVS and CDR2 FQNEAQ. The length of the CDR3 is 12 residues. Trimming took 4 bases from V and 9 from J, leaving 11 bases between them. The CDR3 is CASSSADRTQYF. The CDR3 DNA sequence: TGTGCCAGCAGCTCGGCCGACAGGACGCAGTATTTT.

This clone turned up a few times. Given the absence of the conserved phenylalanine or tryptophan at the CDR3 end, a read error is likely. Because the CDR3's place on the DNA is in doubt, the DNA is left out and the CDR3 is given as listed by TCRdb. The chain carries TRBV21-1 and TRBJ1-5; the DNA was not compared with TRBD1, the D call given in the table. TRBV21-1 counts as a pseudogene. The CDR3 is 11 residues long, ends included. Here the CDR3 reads CASSPGGGQGS.

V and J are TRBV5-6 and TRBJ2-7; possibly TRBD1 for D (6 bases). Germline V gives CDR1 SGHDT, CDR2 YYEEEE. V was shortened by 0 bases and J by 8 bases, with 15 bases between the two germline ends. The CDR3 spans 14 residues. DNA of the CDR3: TGTGCCAGCAGCTTGGCGGGCAGGGGCCGACAGCAGTACTTC. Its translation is CASSLAGRGRQQYF.

The CDR3 DNA reads TGCGCCAGCAGCCACCCGGGGCTAGCGGAAGAGACCCAGTACTTC. It specifies CASSHPGLAEETQYF. This rearrangement joins TRBV5-1 to TRBJ2-5, with 7 nucleotides matching TRBD2. The V gene end was trimmed by 4 bases and the J gene end by 3 bases; junction bases not matched to a gene: 9. Germline V gene lookup returns CDR1 SGHRS and CDR2 YFSETQ. The CDR3 totals 15 residues.

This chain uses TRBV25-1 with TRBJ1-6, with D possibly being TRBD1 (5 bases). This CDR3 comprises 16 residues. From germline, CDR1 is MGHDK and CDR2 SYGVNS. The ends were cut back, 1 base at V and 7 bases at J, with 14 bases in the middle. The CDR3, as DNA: TGTGCCAGCAGTGAATTATGGGGGACGGGCAATTCACCCCTCCACTTT. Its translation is CASSELWGTGNSPLHF.

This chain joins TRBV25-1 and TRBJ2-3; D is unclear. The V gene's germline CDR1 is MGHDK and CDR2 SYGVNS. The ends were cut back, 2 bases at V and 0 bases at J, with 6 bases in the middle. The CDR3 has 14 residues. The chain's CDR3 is CASSERLSTDTQYF. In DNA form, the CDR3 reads TGTGCCAGCAGTGAAAGGCTGAGCACAGATACGCAGTATTTT.

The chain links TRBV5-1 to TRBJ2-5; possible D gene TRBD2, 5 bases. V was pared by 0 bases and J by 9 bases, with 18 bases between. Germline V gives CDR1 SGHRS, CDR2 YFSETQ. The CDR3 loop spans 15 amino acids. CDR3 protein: CASSLESGSLRAQYF. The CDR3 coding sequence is TGCGCCAGCAGCTTGGAGTCGGGGAGCCTAAGAGCCCAGTACTTC.

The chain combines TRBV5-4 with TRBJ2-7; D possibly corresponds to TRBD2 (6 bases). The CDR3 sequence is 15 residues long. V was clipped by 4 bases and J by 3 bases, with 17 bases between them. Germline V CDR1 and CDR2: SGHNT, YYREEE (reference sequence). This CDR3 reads CASSLAGVGGYEQYF. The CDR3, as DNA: TGTGCCAGCAGCCTGGCCGGGGTGGGGGGCTACGAGCAGTACTTC.

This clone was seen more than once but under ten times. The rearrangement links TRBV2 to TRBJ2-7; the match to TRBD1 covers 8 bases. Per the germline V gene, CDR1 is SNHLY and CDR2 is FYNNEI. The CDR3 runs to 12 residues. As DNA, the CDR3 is TGTGCGAACCGGGACAGGCTATACGAGCAGTACTTC. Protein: CANRDRLYEQYF.

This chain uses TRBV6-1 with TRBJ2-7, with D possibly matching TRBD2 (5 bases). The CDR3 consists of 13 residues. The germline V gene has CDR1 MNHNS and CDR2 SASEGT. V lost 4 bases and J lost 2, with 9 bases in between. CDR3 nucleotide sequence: TGTGCCAGCAGTGCCCGACTAACCTACGAGCAGTACTTC. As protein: CASSARLTYEQYF.

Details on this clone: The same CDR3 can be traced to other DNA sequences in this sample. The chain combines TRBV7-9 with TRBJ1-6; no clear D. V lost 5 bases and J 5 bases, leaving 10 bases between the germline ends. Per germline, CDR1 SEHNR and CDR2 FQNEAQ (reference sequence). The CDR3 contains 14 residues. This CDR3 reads CASSLGSNNSPLHF. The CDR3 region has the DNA TGTGCCAGCAGCCTGGGATCTAATAATTCACCCCTCCACTTT.

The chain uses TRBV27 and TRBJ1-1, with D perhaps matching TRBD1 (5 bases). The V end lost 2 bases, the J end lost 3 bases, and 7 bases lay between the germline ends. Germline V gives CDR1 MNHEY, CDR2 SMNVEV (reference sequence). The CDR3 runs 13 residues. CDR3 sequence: CASSLGTDTEAFF. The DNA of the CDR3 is TGTGCCAGCAGTTTAGGGACGGACACTGAAGCTTTCTTT.